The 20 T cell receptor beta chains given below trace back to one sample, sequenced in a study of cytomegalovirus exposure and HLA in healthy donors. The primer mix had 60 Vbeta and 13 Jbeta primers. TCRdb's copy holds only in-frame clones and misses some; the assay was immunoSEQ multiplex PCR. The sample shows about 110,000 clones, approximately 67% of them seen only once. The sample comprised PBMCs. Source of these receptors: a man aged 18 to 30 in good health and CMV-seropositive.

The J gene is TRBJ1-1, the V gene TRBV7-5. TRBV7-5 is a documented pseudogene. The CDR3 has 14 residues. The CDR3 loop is CVRSPGGGNTEAFF. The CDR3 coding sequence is TGTGTCAGAAGCCCCGGGGGGGGGAACACTGAAGCTTTCTTT.

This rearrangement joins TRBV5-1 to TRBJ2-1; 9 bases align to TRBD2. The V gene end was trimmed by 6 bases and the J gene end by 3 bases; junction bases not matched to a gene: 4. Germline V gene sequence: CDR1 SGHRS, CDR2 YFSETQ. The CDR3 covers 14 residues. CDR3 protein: CASKSGGIYNEQFF. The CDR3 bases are TGCGCCAGCAAGAGCGGGGGGATCTACAATGAGCAGTTCTTC.

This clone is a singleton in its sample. This CDR3 is CASGGALTGQETQYF. In DNA form, the CDR3 reads TGCGCCAGCGGGGGGGCCCTAACAGGGCAAGAGACCCAGTACTTC. This chain joins TRBV4-1 and TRBJ2-5; TRBD2 might be the D (7 bases). The CDR3 sequence is 15 residues long. Germline CDR1 reads MGHRA; CDR2 reads YSYEKL. The V gene lost 8 bases and the J gene lost 2 bases, with 18 bases spanning the gap.

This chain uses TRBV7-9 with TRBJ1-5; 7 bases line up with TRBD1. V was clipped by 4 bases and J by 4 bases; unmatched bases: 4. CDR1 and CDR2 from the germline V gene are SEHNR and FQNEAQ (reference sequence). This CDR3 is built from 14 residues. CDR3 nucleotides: TGTGCCAGCAGCTCGGGACAGTGGAATCAGCCCCAGCATTTT. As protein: CASSSGQWNQPQHF.

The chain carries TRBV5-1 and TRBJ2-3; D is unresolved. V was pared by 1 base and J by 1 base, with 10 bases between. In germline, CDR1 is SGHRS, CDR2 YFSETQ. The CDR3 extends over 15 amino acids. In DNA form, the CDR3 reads TGCGCCAGCAGCTTGCGCAGGATCCGCACAGATACGCAGTATTTT. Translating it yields CASSLRRIRTDTQYF. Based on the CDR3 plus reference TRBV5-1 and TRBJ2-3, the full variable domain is KAGVTQTPRYLIKTRGQQVTLSCSPISGHRSVSWYQQTPGQGLQFLFEYFSETQRNKGNFPGRFSGRQFSNSRSEMNVSTLELGDSALYLCASSLRRIRTDTQYFGPGTRLTVL.

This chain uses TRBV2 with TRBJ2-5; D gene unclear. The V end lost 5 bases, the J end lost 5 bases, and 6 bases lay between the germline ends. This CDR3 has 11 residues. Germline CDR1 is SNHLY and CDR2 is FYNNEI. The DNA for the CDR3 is TGTGCCAGCAGTACCCGGGAGACCCAGTACTTC. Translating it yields CASSTRETQYF.

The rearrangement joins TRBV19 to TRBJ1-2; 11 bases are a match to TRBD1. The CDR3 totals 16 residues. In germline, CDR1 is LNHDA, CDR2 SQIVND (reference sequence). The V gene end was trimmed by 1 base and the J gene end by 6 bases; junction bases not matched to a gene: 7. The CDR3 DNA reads TGTGCCAGTAGTATAGTAGGGACAGGGGGGAGAGATGGCTACACCTTC. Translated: CASSIVGTGGRDGYTF. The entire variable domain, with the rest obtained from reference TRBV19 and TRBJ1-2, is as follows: DGGITQSPKYLFRKEGQNVTLSCEQNLNHDAMYWYRQDPGQGLRLIYYSQIVNDFQKGDIAEGYSVSREKKESFPLTVTSAQKNPTAFYLCASSIVGTGGRDGYTFGSGTRLTVV.

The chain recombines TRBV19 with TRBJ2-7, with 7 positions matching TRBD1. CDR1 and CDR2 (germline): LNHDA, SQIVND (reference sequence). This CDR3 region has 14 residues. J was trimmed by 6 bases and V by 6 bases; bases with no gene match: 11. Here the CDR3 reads CASRPTGTIGEQYF. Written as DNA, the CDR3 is TGTGCCAGTAGACCGACAGGGACAATCGGCGAGCAGTACTTC. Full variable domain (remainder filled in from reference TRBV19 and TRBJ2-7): DGGITQSPKYLFRKEGQNVTLSCEQNLNHDAMYWYRQDPGQGLRLIYYSQIVNDFQKGDIAEGYSVSREKKESFPLTVTSAQKNPTAFYLCASRPTGTIGEQYFGPGTRLTVT.

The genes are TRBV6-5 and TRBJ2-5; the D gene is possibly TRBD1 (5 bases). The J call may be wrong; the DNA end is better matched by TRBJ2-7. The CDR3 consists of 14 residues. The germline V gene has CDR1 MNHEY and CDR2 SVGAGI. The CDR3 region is CASSLTGISYEQYF. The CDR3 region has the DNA TGTGCCAGCAGTTTAACAGGAATCTCCTACGAGCAGTACTTC.

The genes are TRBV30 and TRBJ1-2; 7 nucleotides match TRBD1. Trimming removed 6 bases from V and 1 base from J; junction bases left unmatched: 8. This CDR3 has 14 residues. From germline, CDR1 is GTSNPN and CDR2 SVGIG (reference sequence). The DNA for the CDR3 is TGTGCCTGCACGGACAGGCGGAATAACTATGGCTACACCTTC. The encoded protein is CACTDRRNNYGYTF.

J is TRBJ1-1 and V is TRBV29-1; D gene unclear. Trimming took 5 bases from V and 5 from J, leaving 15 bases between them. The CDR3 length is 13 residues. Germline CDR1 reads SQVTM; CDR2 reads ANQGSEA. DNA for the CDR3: TGCAGCGTTTTACTTGAATCCCGGACTGAAGCTTTCTTT. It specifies CSVLLESRTEAFF.

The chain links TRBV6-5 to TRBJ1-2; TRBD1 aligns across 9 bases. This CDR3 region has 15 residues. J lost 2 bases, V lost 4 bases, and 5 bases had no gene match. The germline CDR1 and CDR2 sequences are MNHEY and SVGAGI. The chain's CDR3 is CASSSTGTGNYGYTF. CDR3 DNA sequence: TGTGCCAGCAGTTCCACCGGGACAGGGAACTATGGCTACACCTTC.

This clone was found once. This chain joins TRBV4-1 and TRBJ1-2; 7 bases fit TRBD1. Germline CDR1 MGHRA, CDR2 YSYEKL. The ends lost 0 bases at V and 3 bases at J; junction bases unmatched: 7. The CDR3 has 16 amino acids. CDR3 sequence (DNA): TGCGCCAGCAGCCAAGATCCCGACAGGGCCTACTATGGCTACACCTTC. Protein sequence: CASSQDPDRAYYGYTF.

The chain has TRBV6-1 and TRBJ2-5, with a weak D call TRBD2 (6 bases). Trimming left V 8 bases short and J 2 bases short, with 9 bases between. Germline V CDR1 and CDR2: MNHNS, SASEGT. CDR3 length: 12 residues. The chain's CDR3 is CASGRGQETQYF. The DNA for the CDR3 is TGTGCCAGCGGGCGGGGTCAAGAGACCCAGTACTTC.

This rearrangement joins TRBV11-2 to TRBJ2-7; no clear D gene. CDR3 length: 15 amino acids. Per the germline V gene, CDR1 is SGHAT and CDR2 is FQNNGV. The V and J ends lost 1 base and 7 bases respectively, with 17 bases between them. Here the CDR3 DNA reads TGTGCCAGCAGCTTAGGTAGCCACCTTTGGGGAGAGCAGTACGTC. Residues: CASSLGSHLWGEQYV.

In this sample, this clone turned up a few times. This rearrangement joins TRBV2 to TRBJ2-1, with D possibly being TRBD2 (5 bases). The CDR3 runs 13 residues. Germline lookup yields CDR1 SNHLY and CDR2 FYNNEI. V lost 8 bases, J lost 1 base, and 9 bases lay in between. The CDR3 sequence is CASADSSYNEQFF. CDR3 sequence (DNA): TGTGCCAGCGCGGACTCGTCCTACAATGAGCAGTTCTTC.

The CDR3, as DNA: TGTGCCAGCAGCTTAGAGGAATGGGGCCCCAGGGTCGGGGAAGCTTTCTTT. Protein: CASSLEEWGPRVGEAFF. The chain couples TRBV7-9 to TRBJ1-1, with D possibly TRBD1 on 5 matching bases. This CDR3 has 17 amino acids. V dropped 1 base and J dropped 8 bases, with 23 bases sitting between them. The germline V gene has CDR1 SEHNR and CDR2 FQNEAQ (reference sequence).

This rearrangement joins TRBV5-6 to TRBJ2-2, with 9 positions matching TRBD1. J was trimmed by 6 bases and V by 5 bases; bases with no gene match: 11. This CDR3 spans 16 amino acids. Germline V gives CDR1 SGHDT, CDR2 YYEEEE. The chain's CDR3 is CASSYDPGQGPGELFF. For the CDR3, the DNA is TGTGCCAGCAGTTACGATCCGGGACAGGGACCCGGGGAGCTGTTTTTT.

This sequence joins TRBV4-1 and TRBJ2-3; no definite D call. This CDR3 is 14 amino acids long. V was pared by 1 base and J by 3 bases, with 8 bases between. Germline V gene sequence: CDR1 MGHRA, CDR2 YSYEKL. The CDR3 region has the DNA TGCGCCAGCAGCCAAGCTCTCCGTACAGATACGCAGTATTTT. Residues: CASSQALRTDTQYF.

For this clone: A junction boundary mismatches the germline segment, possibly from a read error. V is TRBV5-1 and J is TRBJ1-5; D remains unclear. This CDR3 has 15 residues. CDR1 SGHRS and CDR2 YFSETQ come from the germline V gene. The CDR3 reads CASREDGQLNRPQHF. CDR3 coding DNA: TGCGCCAGCAGAGAGGATGGTCAACTCAATCGGCCCCAGCATTTT.